This T cell receptor (beta chain) originates from a study of blood T cell repertoires in COVID-19. Across the study: COVID-19 samples, acute and convalescent, were from the United States, Italy and Spain. PBMCs, B-cell-depleted T cells, or T cells provided the cDNA or gDNA that made up the material.

Under the authors' procedure: Reference gene primer amplification in the assay estimated nucleated cell counts. Data came from immunoSEQ multiplex PCR; TCRdb stores just in-frame clones and leaves some out. V, J and clone size are taken as reported in that table, and D and trimming were inferred from the DNA itself. The sample carries tens of thousands of clones, roughly 80% recorded once. V trimming: 9 bases; J trimming: 3 bases; junction bases outside the gene matches: 10. This CDR3 spans 15 amino acids. Germline-derived CDR1 and CDR2 are MGHDK and SYGVNS. V usage is TRBV25-1 and J usage is TRBJ2-2; 7 bases match TRBD1. Sequenced: peripheral blood. The receptor was derived from a woman aged 60-70 years with acute or convalescent COVID-19. The CDR3, as DNA: TGTGCCAGTCGAACAGGGGCCCCGGACACCGGGGAGCTGTTTTTT. Translated, it gives CASRTGAPDTGELFF.